A selection of T cell receptor beta chains follows, all from one sample in a study of identical twins. TCRdb reanalysed the 5' RACE reads using MiXCR and keeps one entry per CDR3 protein. This table holds 450,000 or so distinct CDR3 sequences, approximately 24% found once. The same sample was also used in a study of T cells expressing NK-cell markers.

Sequenced sample: CD4+ T cells sorted from blood. The receptors originated from a woman aged 18-35 years in good health. Both conserved end residues are part of each CDR3. The order of the fields is V gene, D gene, clone size, J gene, CDR3 DNA, CDR3 protein. A D gene is named only where the DNA matches it firmly. The size field is filled for only some rows; it gives once, few, many or a size class.

v_call: TRBV12-3/TRBV12-4; d_call: NA; clone_size: NA; j_call: TRBJ1-5; cdr3_nt: TGTGCCAGCAGTTTAGGACGAGCCCAGCATTTT; cdr3_aa: CASSLGRAQHF
v_call: TRBV5-1; d_call: TRBD2; clone_size: NA; j_call: TRBJ2-1; cdr3_nt: TGCGCCAGCAGGAATATAGCGGGACGGGAGCAGTTCTTC; cdr3_aa: CASRNIAGREQFF
v_call: TRBV6-1; d_call: TRBD1; clone_size: many; j_call: TRBJ1-5; cdr3_nt: TGTGCCAGCAGTGAAAAGAGACAGGGGTCATTCAATCAGCCCCAGCATTTT; cdr3_aa: CASSEKRQGSFNQPQHF
v_call: TRBV3-1; d_call: TRBD1; clone_size: NA; j_call: TRBJ1-2; cdr3_nt: TGTGCCAGCAGCCAAGGGGACAGAGGCTACACCTTC; cdr3_aa: CASSQGDRGYTF
v_call: TRBV4-3; d_call: NA; clone_size: NA; j_call: TRBJ2-7; cdr3_nt: TGCGCCAGCAGCCATTACCCTGCCGGCTACGAGCAGTACTTC; cdr3_aa: CASSHYPAGYEQYF
v_call: TRBV5-1; d_call: NA; clone_size: NA; j_call: TRBJ2-1; cdr3_nt: TGCGCCAGCAGCTTGACTAGCCCCCGTACCGATGAGCAGTTCTTC; cdr3_aa: CASSLTSPRTDEQFF
v_call: TRBV10-3; d_call: TRBD1; clone_size: few; j_call: TRBJ2-3; cdr3_nt: TGTGCCATCAGACAACACCGGGACAGTAGCACAGATACGCAGTATTTT; cdr3_aa: CAIRQHRDSSTDTQYF
v_call: TRBV20-1; d_call: NA; clone_size: NA; j_call: TRBJ2-3; cdr3_nt: TGCAGTCCCGTTACAGATACGCAGTATTTT; cdr3_aa: CSPVTDTQYF
v_call: TRBV12-3/TRBV12-4; d_call: TRBD1; clone_size: few; j_call: TRBJ1-1; cdr3_nt: TGTGCCAGCAGCCGGGACAGACTAAGTTTCACTGAAGCTTTCTTT; cdr3_aa: CASSRDRLSFTEAFF
v_call: TRBV18; d_call: TRBD1; clone_size: NA; j_call: TRBJ1-1; cdr3_nt: TGTGCCAGCTCAGACAGGGGAGGAAACACTGAAGCTTTCTTT; cdr3_aa: CASSDRGGNTEAFF
v_call: TRBV20-1; d_call: NA; clone_size: NA; j_call: TRBJ1-4; cdr3_nt: TGCAGTGCCCGCAGGTTGTCTGAAAAACTGTTTTTT; cdr3_aa: CSARRLSEKLFF
v_call: TRBV9; d_call: NA; clone_size: NA; j_call: TRBJ2-1; cdr3_nt: TGTGCCAGCAGCGTCAATGTAGCGGAGGCCAATGAGCAGTTCTTC; cdr3_aa: CASSVNVAEANEQFF
v_call: TRBV5-6; d_call: NA; clone_size: few; j_call: TRBJ1-6; cdr3_nt: TGTGCCAGCAGCCTTCCGGAATATAATTCACCCCTCCACTTT; cdr3_aa: CASSLPEYNSPLHF
v_call: TRBV10-1; d_call: TRBD1; clone_size: few; j_call: TRBJ2-7; cdr3_nt: TGCGCCAGCAGTGACGGGACAGTGCGCTACGAGCAGTACTTC; cdr3_aa: CASSDGTVRYEQYF
v_call: TRBV11-2; d_call: TRBD2; clone_size: few; j_call: TRBJ2-1; cdr3_nt: TGTGCCAGCAGCGTAGCGACTAGCTACGAGCAGTTCTTC; cdr3_aa: CASSVATSYEQFF
v_call: TRBV29-1; d_call: NA; clone_size: few; j_call: TRBJ2-3; cdr3_nt: TGCAGCGTTTCGAGGGGTCCCAACACAGATACGCAGTATTTT; cdr3_aa: CSVSRGPNTDTQYF
v_call: TRBV29-1; d_call: NA; clone_size: few; j_call: TRBJ2-7; cdr3_nt: TGCAGCGTTTCCAGGCAGGGGTCCCACGAGCAGTACTTC; cdr3_aa: CSVSRQGSHEQYF
v_call: TRBV20-1; d_call: TRBD1; clone_size: few; j_call: TRBJ1-2; cdr3_nt: TGCAGTGCTACCCGGGACAGCTATGGCTACACCTTC; cdr3_aa: CSATRDSYGYTF
v_call: TRBV12-3/TRBV12-4; d_call: TRBD1; clone_size: few; j_call: TRBJ2-5; cdr3_nt: TGTGCCAGCAGTCAACAGGGGGCCACGACCCAGTACTTC; cdr3_aa: CASSQQGATTQYF
v_call: TRBV20-1; d_call: NA; clone_size: few; j_call: TRBJ1-1; cdr3_nt: TGCAGTGCCCGCGGGGGGCATGGCGCTTTCTTT; cdr3_aa: CSARGGHGAFF
v_call: TRBV20-1; d_call: TRBD2; clone_size: NA; j_call: TRBJ2-3; cdr3_nt: TGCAGTGCTAGTGGGCCTAGCGGGTTGTCAGATACGCAGTATTTT; cdr3_aa: CSASGPSGLSDTQYF
v_call: TRBV9; d_call: NA; clone_size: NA; j_call: TRBJ2-3; cdr3_nt: TGTGCCAGCAGCGTCTCAGGCCGCACAGATACGCAGTATTTT; cdr3_aa: CASSVSGRTDTQYF
v_call: TRBV25-1; d_call: NA; clone_size: many; j_call: TRBJ1-2; cdr3_nt: TGTGCCAGCACTGATAACTATGGCTACACCTTC; cdr3_aa: CASTDNYGYTF
v_call: TRBV29-1; d_call: NA; clone_size: NA; j_call: TRBJ1-1; cdr3_nt: TGCAGCGCCGAGAGACAGAGAATGAACACTGAAGCTTTCTTT; cdr3_aa: CSAERQRMNTEAFF
v_call: TRBV6-5; d_call: TRBD1; clone_size: NA; j_call: TRBJ2-7; cdr3_nt: TGTGCCAGCAGTTACTCGGCGGGACAGGGGTACTACGAGCAGTACTTC; cdr3_aa: CASSYSAGQGYYEQYF
v_call: TRBV29-1; d_call: TRBD1; clone_size: few; j_call: TRBJ2-1; cdr3_nt: TGCAGCGTTCGGACAGGGGGCGGTGAGCAGTTCTTC; cdr3_aa: CSVRTGGGEQFF
v_call: TRBV20-1; d_call: TRBD2; clone_size: many; j_call: TRBJ2-3; cdr3_nt: TGCAGTGCTGGACGGACTAGCGGGGGCGCAGATACGCAGTATTTT; cdr3_aa: CSAGRTSGGADTQYF
v_call: TRBV3-1; d_call: TRBD2; clone_size: few; j_call: TRBJ2-1; cdr3_nt: TGTGCCAGCACCTGGGCCCCGACTAGCGGGACCCACAGTGAGCAGTTCTTC; cdr3_aa: CASTWAPTSGTHSEQFF
v_call: TRBV20-1; d_call: TRBD2; clone_size: NA; j_call: TRBJ2-1; cdr3_nt: TGCAGTGCTAGTCAAGCGGGAGGGAACAATGAGCAGTTCTTC; cdr3_aa: CSASQAGGNNEQFF
v_call: TRBV28; d_call: NA; clone_size: few; j_call: TRBJ1-5; cdr3_nt: TGTGCCAGCAGGCCAACCAACGTGGGCAATCAGCCCCAGCATTTT; cdr3_aa: CASRPTNVGNQPQHF
v_call: TRBV7-9; d_call: TRBD2; clone_size: NA; j_call: TRBJ2-7; cdr3_nt: TGTGCCAGCAGCTTTGACGGGAGGTTCGAGGGCGAGCAGTACTTC; cdr3_aa: CASSFDGRFEGEQYF
v_call: TRBV25-1; d_call: TRBD2; clone_size: NA; j_call: TRBJ2-7; cdr3_nt: TGTGCCAGCAGTGTTGCGGGGGGGCACGAGCAGTACTTC; cdr3_aa: CASSVAGGHEQYF
v_call: TRBV6-1; d_call: NA; clone_size: few; j_call: TRBJ2-7; cdr3_nt: TGTGCCAGCAGGGAGGGACAGTCCTACGAGCAGTACTTC; cdr3_aa: CASREGQSYEQYF
v_call: TRBV3-1; d_call: NA; clone_size: NA; j_call: TRBJ1-6; cdr3_nt: TGTGCCAGCAGCCAAGGCCCGTTCGATTCACCCCTCCACTTT; cdr3_aa: CASSQGPFDSPLHF
v_call: TRBV25-1; d_call: NA; clone_size: few; j_call: TRBJ1-1; cdr3_nt: TGTGCCAGCAGTGGCTGGACGTCAGGGCTGCCTTGGGGAGCTTTCTTT; cdr3_aa: CASSGWTSGLPWGAFF
v_call: TRBV27; d_call: NA; clone_size: NA; j_call: TRBJ1-2; cdr3_nt: TGTGCCAGCAGTTTATCGGGGAGCTATGGCTACACCTTC; cdr3_aa: CASSLSGSYGYTF
v_call: TRBV12-3/TRBV12-4; d_call: NA; clone_size: few; j_call: TRBJ2-5; cdr3_nt: TGTGCCAGCAGTTTCTTCCCGGGGGAGACCCAGTACTTC; cdr3_aa: CASSFFPGETQYF
v_call: TRBV4-3; d_call: NA; clone_size: NA; j_call: TRBJ2-7; cdr3_nt: TGCGCCAGCAGCCAAGATAGGTGGGTAGCCGAGCAGTACTTC; cdr3_aa: CASSQDRWVAEQYF